This T cell receptor beta chain was sequenced in a study of blood T cell repertoires in COVID-19. As for the study in general: The United States, Italy and Spain provided the acute and convalescent COVID-19 samples. PBMCs, B-cell-depleted T cells, or T cells provided the cDNA or gDNA that made up the material.

Study processing details: Amplification from reference gene primers served as the basis for estimated nucleated cell counts. The assay was immunoSEQ multiplex PCR, and TCRdb's table has in-frame clones only and misses some. Clone size and the V and J calls come from that table; the DNA yielded D and trimming. The sample holds 110,000 to 150,000 clones, 81% seen once. Germline V gene data show CDR1 as KGHSH and CDR2 as LQKENI. The CDR3 sequence is 14 residues long. J lost 9 bases, V lost 2 bases, and 2 bases had no gene match. A few counts support this clone. This sequence joins TRBV18 and TRBJ1-6, with 9 bases identical to TRBD1. The clonotype was recovered from a human donor in a cohort sampled during active COVID-19. Sequencing was carried out using peripheral blood. As DNA, the CDR3 is TGTGCCAGCTCACCAGAGGGACAGGGTTCACCCCTCCACTTT. Its translation is CASSPEGQGSPLHF.